One and the same sample provided the 23 T cell receptor beta chains below, sequenced in a study of blood T cell repertoires in COVID-19. TCRdb's table, derived via immunoSEQ multiplex PCR, lists solely in-frame clones and lacks some. There are 300,000 to 350,000 clones in the sample; about 90% occur only once, and approximately 4.5% lies in the top ten. The sample consisted of PBMCs or T cells enriched from blood (not recorded which). These receptors originate from a young woman with acute COVID-19.

This rearrangement joins TRBV11-2 to TRBJ1-1; the D gene is possibly TRBD1 (5 bases). The CDR3 runs to 13 residues. V gave up 5 bases and J gave up 5 bases, with 12 bases separating them. Germline-derived CDR1 and CDR2 are SGHAT and FQNNGV. DNA for the CDR3: TGTGCCAGCAGCCTAACGAAGGGGACTGAAGCTTTCTTT. Amino acids: CASSLTKGTEAFF.

V usage is TRBV29-1 and J usage is TRBJ1-4; D gene ambiguous. V was trimmed by 3 bases and J by 4 bases, leaving 3 bases between them. The CDR3 is 11 amino acids. Germline lookup yields CDR1 SQVTM and CDR2 ANQGSEA. The CDR3 region has the DNA TGCAGCGTTGAGAGTAATGAAAAACTGTTTTTT. This encodes CSVESNEKLFF.

V and J are TRBV28 and TRBJ1-5; D is perhaps TRBD1 (6 bases). Germline CDR1 and CDR2: MDHEN and SYDVKM. Trimming stripped 6 bases from V and 2 bases from J, with 11 bases between. The CDR3 extends over 14 amino acids. CDR3 nucleotides: TGTGCCAGCAGGGGACATCGAGGCAATCAGCCCCAGCATTTT. This codes for CASRGHRGNQPQHF.

The chain uses TRBV30 and TRBJ1-2; D unresolved. The CDR3 length is 11 residues. Germline V gives CDR1 GTSNPN, CDR2 SVGIG (reference sequence). V lost 5 bases and J 7 bases, leaving 11 bases between the germline ends. In DNA form, the CDR3 reads TGTGCCTGGTTGAGGGTGCCTGGCTACACCTTC. This codes for CAWLRVPGYTF. The variable domain in full, with the rest retrieved from reference TRBV30 and TRBJ1-2, is SQTIHQWPATLVQPVGSPLSLECTVEGTSNPNLYWYRQAAGRGLQLLFYSVGIGQISSEVPQNLSASRPQDRQFILSSKKLLLSDSGFYLCAWLRVPGYTFGSGTRLTVV.

The chain uses TRBV6-5 and TRBJ1-6; D possibly corresponds to TRBD1 (6 bases). V lost 6 bases and J 7 bases, leaving 13 bases between the germline ends. The CDR3 spans 14 residues. CDR1 and CDR2 from the germline V gene are MNHEY and SVGAGI. This chain's CDR3 is CASSEGVGNSPLHF. Written as DNA, the CDR3 is TGTGCCAGCAGCGAGGGGGTAGGGAATTCACCCCTCCACTTT.

This chain uses TRBV28 with TRBJ2-7; D call uncertain. Germline values: CDR1 MDHEN, CDR2 SYDVKM. The ends were cut back, 2 bases at V and 1 base at J, with 6 bases in the middle. The CDR3 contains 13 residues. CDR3 coding DNA: TGTGCCAGCAGTTTAACAGTTTCCTACGAGCAGTACTTC. Translation gives CASSLTVSYEQYF.

Only one count was recorded for this clone. J is TRBJ2-3 and V is TRBV7-3; D is perhaps TRBD2 (6 bases). The CDR3 sequence is 14 residues long. The V gene lost 5 bases and the J gene lost 3 bases, with 12 bases spanning the gap. The germline gives CDR1 SGHTA, CDR2 FQGTGA. The DNA for the CDR3 is TGTGCCAGCAGCATTGCCGGGAGAACAGATACGCAGTATTTT. This encodes CASSIAGRTDTQYF.

The chain carries TRBV21-1 and TRBJ2-5; the DNA was not compared with TRBD2, the D call given in the table. TRBV21-1 represents a pseudogene. This CDR3 is built from 15 residues. The CDR3 region is CASSKCRSKRETQYF. In DNA, the CDR3 is TGTGCCAGCAGCAAATGCCGGAGCAAGCGAGAGACCCAGTACTTC.

Remarks on this clone: The junction departs from germline at one end; a sequencing error may be responsible. This rearrangement joins TRBV7-7 to TRBJ2-1; 9 nucleotides align to TRBD2. This CDR3 contains 15 residues. The V gene's germline CDR1 is SSHAT and CDR2 FNYEAQ (reference sequence). CDR3 residues: CASSFRAGGEDEQFF. CDR3 DNA: TGTGCTAGCAGCTTCCGAGCGGGAGGAGAGGATGAGCAGTTCTTC. Variable domain in full (rest from reference TRBV7-7 and TRBJ2-1): GAGVSQSPRYKVTKRGQDVTLRCDPISSHATLYWYQQALGQGPEFLTYFNYEAQPDKSGLPSDRFSAERPEGSISTLTIQRTEQRDSAMYRCASSFRAGGEDEQFFGPGTRLTVL.

J is TRBJ1-5 and V is TRBV28, with D tentatively TRBD1 (6 bases). Per germline, CDR1 MDHEN and CDR2 SYDVKM. CDR3 length: 15 amino acids. Trimming removed 6 bases from V and 7 bases from J, with 19 bases in between. The CDR3 DNA follows: TGTGCCAGCAGGACTTCAGGGGTCCACAACCAGCCCCAGCATTTT. As protein: CASRTSGVHNQPQHF.

V is TRBV24-1 and J is TRBJ2-5; possibly TRBD1 for D (6 bases). From germline, CDR1 is KGHDR and CDR2 SFDVKD. V lost 5 bases and J lost 5, with 20 bases in between. The CDR3 length is 16 residues. Here the CDR3 reads CATSGPGTPGGETQYF. The CDR3 coding sequence is TGTGCCACCAGTGGTCCCGGGACACCGGGTGGGGAGACCCAGTACTTC.

This clone was seen just once. The genes are TRBV19 and TRBJ1-2; 9 positions agree with TRBD1. V lost 3 bases and J lost 6; bases outside the gene matches: 8. The germline V gene encodes CDR1 LNHDA and CDR2 SQIVND (reference sequence). The CDR3 runs 15 residues. The CDR3 coding sequence is TGTGCCAGTAGTATGAAGACAGGGGGTTATCATGGCTACACCTTC. Amino acid sequence: CASSMKTGGYHGYTF.

This clone was recorded once. The chain has TRBV18 and TRBJ1-3; possible D gene TRBD1, 6 bases. The CDR3 length is 16 residues. Germline V gives CDR1 KGHSH, CDR2 LQKENI. The V gene lost 3 bases and the J gene lost 0 bases, with 12 bases spanning the gap. CDR3 sequence: CASSPMDSGSGNTIYF. The CDR3 DNA is TGTGCCAGCTCACCCATGGACAGTGGCTCTGGAAACACCATATATTTT.

The CDR3 DNA reads as TGTGCCAGCAGCTTGGTCGACAGTCCAGGGGAGCTGTTTTTT. It translates to CASSLVDSPGELFF. The J gene is TRBJ2-2, the V gene TRBV5-6; tentative D call: TRBD1 (5 bases). This CDR3 is built from 14 residues. Germline CDR1 is SGHDT and CDR2 is YYEEEE. The V and J ends lost 0 bases and 8 bases respectively, with 11 bases between them.

V and J are TRBV6-6 and TRBJ1-4; TRBD1 agrees at 9 bases. The CDR3 length is 14 residues. The germline gives CDR1 MNHNY, CDR2 SVGAGI (reference sequence). The ends lost 6 bases at V and 6 bases at J; junction bases unmatched: 5. Here the CDR3 reads CASRDRQGDEKLFF. The DNA for the CDR3 is TGTGCCAGCAGGGATCGACAGGGGGATGAAAAACTGTTTTTT.

V and J are TRBV5-5 and TRBJ1-3; TRBD1 matches 12 bases. This CDR3 comprises 16 residues. CDR1 is SGHKS and CDR2 is YYEKEE in the germline V gene (reference sequence). The V segment lost 4 bases and the J segment 4 bases; nucleotides outside the gene matches: 6. The CDR3 DNA sequence: TGTGCCAGCAGCGGGGGACAGGGGGCGAGGGGAAACACCATATATTTT. Encoded protein: CASSGGQGARGNTIYF.

The rearrangement joins TRBV28 to TRBJ2-2; D is perhaps TRBD2 (6 bases). CDR1 and CDR2 from the germline V gene are MDHEN and SYDVKM. The V gene lost 6 bases and the J gene lost 0 bases, with 8 bases spanning the gap. CDR3 length equals 14 residues. The CDR3 spells CASREGANTGELFF. CDR3 coding DNA: TGTGCCAGCAGGGAGGGAGCGAACACCGGGGAGCTGTTTTTT.

The rearrangement uses TRBV27 and TRBJ1-6; 8 bases are shared with TRBD1. The CDR3 has 15 amino acids. After removal of 2 bases from V and 10 bases from J, the junction contained 7 bases not matched to a gene. The germline V gene encodes CDR1 MNHEY and CDR2 SMNVEV (reference sequence). The CDR3 protein is CASSLMGTGLSPLHF. CDR3 bases: TGTGCCAGCAGTTTAATGGGGACAGGATTATCACCCCTCCACTTT.

The chain joins TRBV7-9 to TRBJ2-7; TRBD1 agrees at 11 bases. The J segment lost 6 bases and the V segment lost 5 bases, leaving 12 bases of the junction unmatched. The CDR3 covers 16 residues. In germline, CDR1 is SEHNR, CDR2 FQNEAQ (reference sequence). This chain's CDR3 is CASSRSWGQGVSEQYF. The CDR3 coding sequence is TGTGCCAGCAGCCGAAGCTGGGGACAGGGGGTTAGCGAGCAGTACTTC.

V is TRBV5-4 and J is TRBJ2-7; TRBD2 agrees at 13 bases. V was clipped by 3 bases and J by 5 bases; unmatched bases: 5. Germline V CDR1 and CDR2: SGHNT, YYREEE (reference sequence). This CDR3 is built from 15 residues. Here the CDR3 reads CASSSPGLAGDEQYF. CDR3 bases: TGTGCCAGCAGCTCGCCCGGACTAGCGGGAGACGAGCAGTACTTC.

This clone was detected a few times. The gene calls are TRBV19 and TRBJ1-2; TRBD1 aligns across 7 bases. Germline V CDR1 and CDR2: LNHDA, SQIVND (reference sequence). With 5 bases clipped from V and 4 bases from J, the junction kept 13 bases outside the gene matches. The CDR3 covers 16 residues. CDR3 in amino acids: CASSDWFQGESYGYTF. The DNA for the CDR3 is TGTGCCAGTAGTGATTGGTTCCAGGGGGAAAGCTATGGCTACACCTTC.

The sample holds one count of this clone. J is TRBJ2-2 and V is TRBV27; possible D gene TRBD1, 5 bases. Germline V CDR1 and CDR2: MNHEY, SMNVEV (reference sequence). The CDR3 is 16 residues long. The V end was cut by 4 bases, the J end by 1 base, with 13 bases between. CDR3 amino acids: CASSSEGVRNTGELFF. CDR3 DNA sequence: TGTGCCAGCAGTTCCGAAGGGGTACGGAACACCGGGGAGCTGTTTTTT.

This clone was found a few times. This chain connects TRBV9 to TRBJ1-6, with D possibly being TRBD1 (5 bases). V lost 2 bases and J 7 bases, leaving 10 bases between the germline ends. The CDR3 has 14 amino acids. Germline CDR1 is SGDLS and CDR2 is YYNGEE. CDR3 loop: CASSVGGRNSPLHF. The CDR3 DNA is TGTGCCAGCAGCGTGGGGGGACGGAATTCACCCCTCCACTTT. Drawing the rest from reference TRBV9 and TRBJ1-6, the complete variable domain is DSGVTQTPKHLITATGQRVTLRCSPRSGDLSVYWYQQSLDQGLQFLIQYYNGEERAKGNILERFSAQQFPDLHSELNLSSLELGDSALYFCASSVGGRNSPLHFGNGTRLTVT.